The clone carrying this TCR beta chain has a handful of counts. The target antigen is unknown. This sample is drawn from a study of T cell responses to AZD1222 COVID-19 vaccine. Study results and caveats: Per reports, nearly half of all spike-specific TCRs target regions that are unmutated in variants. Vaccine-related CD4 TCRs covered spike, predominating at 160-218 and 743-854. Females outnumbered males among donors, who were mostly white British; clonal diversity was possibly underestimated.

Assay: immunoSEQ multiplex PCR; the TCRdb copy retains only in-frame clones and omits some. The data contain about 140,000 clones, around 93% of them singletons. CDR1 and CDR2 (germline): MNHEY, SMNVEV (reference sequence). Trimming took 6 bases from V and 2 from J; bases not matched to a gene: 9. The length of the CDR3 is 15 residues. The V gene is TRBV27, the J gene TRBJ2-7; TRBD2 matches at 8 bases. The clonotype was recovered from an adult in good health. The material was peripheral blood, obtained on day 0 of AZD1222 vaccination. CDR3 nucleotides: TGTGCCAGCAGCATACGAACTAGCGGTACCTACGAGCAGTACTTC. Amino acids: CASSIRTSGTYEQYF.